Here is one T cell receptor beta chain with its context. Its antigen remains unidentified. This specimen belongs to a study of beta chain features in type 1 diabetes. Study-wide results and limits: Moderate yet significant TCRB CDR3 shortening was seen in Type 1 diabetes patients in all four CD4+ subsets.

The authors reverse transcribed all of the isolated RNA, so sequencing captured expressed TCRB transcripts. Sequencing used immunoSEQ multiplex PCR; TCRdb keeps in-frame clones, though not all of them. This sample has 40,000 to 60,000 clones; 50% to 75% occur once, and the top ten carry under 0.35%. Germline values: CDR1 LGHNA, CDR2 YNFKEQ. The CDR3 is 15 amino acids. With 4 bases clipped from V and 2 bases from J, the junction kept 6 bases outside the gene matches. Sorted cells reached over 95% purity in every population. The receptor comes from a woman in her 30s with type 1 diabetes. Sequenced: stem cell memory CD4+ T cells from blood. The rearrangement uses TRBV4-2 and TRBJ2-7; 9 bases map to TRBD2. The CDR3 sequence is CASSPIAGVAYEQYF. The DNA of the CDR3 is TGTGCCAGCAGCCCTATAGCGGGAGTGGCCTACGAGCAGTACTTC.